This paragraph covers one T cell receptor (beta chain) sequence. What this receptor recognizes is not known. HCMV-specific IgG was detected in serum with a commercial ELISA kit to determine HCMV serostatus. Ficoll density gradient centrifugation was used to isolate peripheral blood mononuclear cells from blood. The CDR3 goes from the cysteine to the phenylalanine over 15 residues. This entry has no DNA. In the germline V gene (reference sequence), CDR1 corresponds to SGHNT and CDR2 to YYREEE. Instrument used: Illumina HiSeq 2000. 5'RACE template switching, by which a universal primer site and unique molecular identifiers were added, was used to make TCR beta cDNA libraries. cDNA synthesis was primed from the TCR beta constant segment, followed by two successive PCR amplification steps. In the paper's pipeline: Reads were demultiplexed and grouped by UMI with MIGEC, and clonotypes were assembled and quantified with MiTCR. To exclude erroneous sequences, only TCR cDNA sequences supported by at least two reads were retained. The tcR package was used for downstream repertoire analysis, and clonotypes were matched between fractions using CDR3 nucleotide sequence together with V segment. VDJmatch was used to annotate antigen specificity against VDJdb, with one amino acid substitution in CDR3 allowed. TCRdb reprocessed the reads, reporting each CDR3 protein sequence once and no DNA. The V and J calls shown here were made by TCRdb, not taken from the authors' results. The table kept for this sample lists 200,000 to 300,000 distinct CDR3 sequences. The biggest ten clones account for around 3.9% of the sample.

The sample is drawn from a study of T cells expressing NK-cell markers (dated by TCRdb to 2020 to 2021). A note on the overall study: Eight donors provided sorted CD3+CD56+NKG2C+, CD3+CD56+NKG2C- and CD3+CD56-NKG2C+ T-cell subsets, whose TCR beta-chain repertoires were profiled. Seven of the eight sequenced donors were HCMV-seropositive and one was HCMV-seronegative. All eight donors whose samples were sequenced were randomly selected healthy volunteers, three of them men and five women. Sequencing of the libraries produced 2 x 150 bp reads on Illumina HiSeq 2000/2500, MiSeq or NextSeq.

The paper's findings and limits, for the study overall: Those dominant clonotypes were again the most abundant among CD3+CD56-NKG2C+ cells in a few donors, at roughly 25-60.1%. In roughly 6 donors, the dominant CD3+CD56+NKG2C+ clonotypes ranked among the top 10 CD8+ clonotypes, making up 1.0-7.0% of CD8+ T cells. Whether the expanded NKG2C-expressing T cell clones were specific for HCMV antigens was left unclear.

This receptor was obtained from a woman aged 18-69 years in good health. The V gene is TRBV5-4 and the J gene is TRBJ2-3; TCRdb designates TRBD1, a call that cannot be tested without DNA. The sample was blood T cells: a sorted CD56 or NKG2C T cell subset, CD4+ or CD8+ T cells, or bulk PBMC T cells (not recorded which). The CDR3 protein is CASSPPGAGADTQYF. With the portions outside the CDR3 filled from the reference TRBV5-4 and TRBJ2-3 genes, the complete variable region becomes ETGVTQSPTHLIKTRGQQVTLRCSSQSGHNTVSWYQQALGQGPQFIFQYYREEENGRGNFPPRFSGLQFPNYSSELNVNALELDDSALYLCASSPPGAGADTQYFGPGTRLTVL.